This TCR beta chain was recovered during a study of T cells in Graves' hyperthyroidism and ophthalmopathy (dated by TCRdb to the late 2010s). About the investigation overall: Peripheral blood was collected at initial diagnosis, before any treatment. To identify distinguishing TCR V-J signatures, a discovery cohort of about 100 patients was used, comprising some 45 with Graves' ophthalmopathy and some 60 with stable Graves' hyperthyroidism. Whether ophthalmopathy could be predicted prospectively was tested in an independent validation cohort made up of roughly 19 hyperthyroidism patients plus 17 patients who later progressed to ophthalmopathy. For training and testing, the 100 patients in the discovery cohort were randomly divided in a 7:3 ratio. Thyroid tissue and blood T-cell repertoires from six Graves' hyperthyroidism patients were also compared in the study. After blood sampling, hyperthyroidism patients were treated with methimazole at a starting dose of 30 mg daily, and ophthalmopathy patients were treated with high-dose intravenous methylprednisolone. The paper describes TCR Vbeta CDR3 sequencing of about 140 peripheral blood samples, made up of around 41 ophthalmopathy patients, approximately 73 hyperthyroidism patients and approximately 17 progressor patients. What the work shows at the level of the full study, not this receptor alone: A 13 V-J signature model separated ophthalmopathy from stable hyperthyroidism, with 87.88% sensitivity and roughly 84% specificity in cross-validation and 80%/75% in testing. In validation, the model predicted progression to ophthalmopathy a median of 6.5 months before onset, with about 71% sensitivity and about 72% specificity. Most expanded thyroid clonotypes (frequency above 0.001) were also detected in blood, a finding suggesting that blood repertoires may reflect thyroid immune responses. Sample size was not statistically predetermined, and blinding of investigators to group allocation was not performed.

The CDR3 covers 15 residues, taking in both the cysteine and the phenylalanine. The kept DNA is CDR3 alone, 45 bases in frame from the first base. CDR1 MNHEY and CDR2 SMNVEV were looked up in the germline V gene (reference sequence). V sheds 2 bases and J sheds 3 bases, leaving 13 bases between their ends. A patient counted as having stable Graves' hyperthyroidism if no progression to ophthalmopathy occurred over 18 months of follow-up. Hyperthyroidism patients were aged 18 to 65 years and newly diagnosed, with disease duration of less than 2 months. Any patient with an uncontrolled infection, another autoimmune disease, pregnancy or lactation was excluded. Clinical symptoms, serum thyroxine and TRAb, thyroid ultrasound, and orbital computed tomography formed the basis for the diagnoses. PBMCs were separated from under 11 ml of fresh peripheral blood using Ficoll-Paque density gradient centrifugation. Total RNA was extracted using Trizol reagent, and RNA quality was assessed on an Agilent 2100 Bioanalyzer.

The TCR beta CDR3 regions were amplified from RNA transcripts. For the first round of RT-PCR on the TCR CDR3, the HTBI primer set was used together with the Qiagen OneStep RT-PCR kit. Libraries were constructed in a second round of multiplex PCR, after which size selection and purification were carried out. Paired-end sequencing of the libraries was performed with 100 bp reads on an Illumina HiSeq2000. Regarding the original processing steps: SOAPnuke was used to process the raw data, throwing out any read that contained adapters or uncalled bases, had a mean Phred below 15, or lacked an exact constant-primer or identifier match. COPE v1.2.5 was used to merge the high-quality paired reads, and each unique nucleotide sequence was defined as a clonotype. MiTCR v1.1 was used to align the clonotypes against IMGT TRBV, TRBD and TRBJ reference segments. Analysis was restricted to V-J combinations with a frequency above 0.0001, which covered roughly 99% of repertoires. The TCS score was defined as the ratio of F50 (clonal expansion) to E x V (chaos), calculated using BLOSUM62-based TCRdist between CDR3 peptides within each V-J. Welch's t-statistics and random forest reduced roughly 500 V-J features to roughly 13, which were used in a naive Bayes classifier (R e1071). The public reads were reprocessed in TCRdb via fastp at Q25 and MiXCR, keeping in-frame beta chains. Every CDR3 protein is listed once, alongside the most common genes and DNA of its rows. In this record, the V and J calls reflect TCRdb's handling and not the investigators' own analysis. A total of approximately 400,000 distinct CDR3 sequences appear in this sample, 15% of them only once. The ten biggest clones cover about 33% of the sample.

The table lists this clonotype with many counts. Which antigen it targets is not known. Base quality data are lacking; no much larger clone is found one base away. This receptor was taken from a woman in her thirties with Graves' hyperthyroidism. The sample taken for sequencing was blood. Recombination linked TRBV27 to TRBJ1-2, with the D segment identity uncertain. CDR3 region: CASSLRDNGYYGYTF. The base sequence is TGTGCCAGCAGTTTAAGAGACAACGGCTACTATGGCTACACCTTC.